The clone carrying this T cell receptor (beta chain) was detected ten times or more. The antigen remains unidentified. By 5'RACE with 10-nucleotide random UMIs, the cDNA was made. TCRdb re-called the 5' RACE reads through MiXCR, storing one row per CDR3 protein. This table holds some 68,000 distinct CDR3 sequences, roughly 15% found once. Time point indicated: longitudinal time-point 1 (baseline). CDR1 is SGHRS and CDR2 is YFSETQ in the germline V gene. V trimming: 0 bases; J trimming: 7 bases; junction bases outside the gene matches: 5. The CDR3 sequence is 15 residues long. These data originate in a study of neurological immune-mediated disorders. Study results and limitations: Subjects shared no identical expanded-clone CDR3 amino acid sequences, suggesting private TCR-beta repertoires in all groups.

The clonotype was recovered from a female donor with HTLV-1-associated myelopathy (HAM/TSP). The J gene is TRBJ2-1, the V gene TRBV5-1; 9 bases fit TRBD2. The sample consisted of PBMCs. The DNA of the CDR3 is TGCGCCAGCAGCTTGGCGGCGGGGGGGCCGAATGAGCAGTTCTTC. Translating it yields CASSLAAGGPNEQFF.